This note documents a single T cell receptor beta chain sequence. Its antigen is unknown. The source of the sample is a study of cytomegalovirus exposure and HLA in healthy donors. Losses at the gene ends were 2 bases for V and 6 bases for J; bases not matched to a gene: 1. The CDR3 length is 14 residues. Germline assignment: CDR1 MNHEY and CDR2 SVGAGI. Findings of the study overall: The study carried out a later analysis of TCR beta sequences. It associated around 17,000 of them with specific HLA alleles at a false discovery rate of 0.05. Several of the most significant clusters were apparently associated with common viral pathogens in a later analysis.

A multiplex PCR was run with 60 Vbeta primers and 13 Jbeta primers. Measured with immunoSEQ multiplex PCR; TCRdb has only the in-frame clones, and not every one. The sample table includes tens of thousands of clones. The receptor comes from a girl aged 10-17 years in good health and CMV-seropositive. The chain combines TRBV6-5 with TRBJ1-6, with 7 bases aligning to TRBD1. Sequencing was done on a sample of PBMCs. In DNA, the CDR3 is TGTGCCAGCAGTTACGGGACAGCTAATTCACCCCTCCACTTT. Its translation is CASSYGTANSPLHF.